This TCR beta chain is drawn from a study of cytomegalovirus exposure and HLA in healthy donors. Study-level background: A data release that came early held some 84 million unique TCRs from HLA-typed donors. Broader study findings: Cytomegalovirus association was assigned to about 150 TCR beta chains. Sequencing likely generated an artifact that appeared as a cluster of highly shared sequence variants. The productive fraction for most TCR beta V segments was about 87% or about 30% in an earlier analysis.

Both 60 Vbeta primers and 13 Jbeta primers went into the PCR. Generated by immunoSEQ multiplex PCR, the TCRdb table keeps only in-frame clones and is missing some. The table includes fewer than 200,000 clones, roughly 80% detected once. The CDR3 has 15 amino acids. From germline, CDR1 is SGHTA and CDR2 FQGNSA. V trimming: 0 bases; J trimming: 0 bases; junction bases outside the gene matches: 0. Regarding this clone: Its cognate antigen is unknown.

The sequence came from a woman aged 30 to 39 in good health and CMV-seropositive. This chain uses TRBV7-2 with TRBJ1-2; 8 bases agree with TRBD1. The sequenced sample consisted of PBMCs. In DNA, the CDR3 is TGTGCCAGCAGCTTAGCACAGGGGGCTAACTATGGCTACACCTTC. Its translation: CASSLAQGANYGYTF.